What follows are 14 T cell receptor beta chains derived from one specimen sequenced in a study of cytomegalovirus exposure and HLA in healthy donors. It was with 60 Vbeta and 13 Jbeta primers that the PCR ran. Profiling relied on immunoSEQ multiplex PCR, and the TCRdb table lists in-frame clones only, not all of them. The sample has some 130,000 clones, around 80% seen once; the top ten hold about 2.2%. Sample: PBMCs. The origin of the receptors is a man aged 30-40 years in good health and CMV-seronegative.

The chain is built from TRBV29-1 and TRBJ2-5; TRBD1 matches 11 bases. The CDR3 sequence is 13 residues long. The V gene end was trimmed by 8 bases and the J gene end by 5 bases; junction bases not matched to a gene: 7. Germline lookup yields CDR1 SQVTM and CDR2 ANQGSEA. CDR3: CSLRTGGTETQYF. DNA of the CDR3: TGCAGCCTGCGGACAGGGGGCACTGAGACCCAGTACTTC.

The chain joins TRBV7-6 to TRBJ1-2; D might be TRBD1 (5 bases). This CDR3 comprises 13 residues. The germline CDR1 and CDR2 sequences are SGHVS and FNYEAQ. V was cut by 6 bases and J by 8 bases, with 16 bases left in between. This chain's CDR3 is CASRPRGGEGYTF. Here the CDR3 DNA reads TGTGCCAGCAGGCCTCGCGGGGGGGAAGGCTACACCTTC.

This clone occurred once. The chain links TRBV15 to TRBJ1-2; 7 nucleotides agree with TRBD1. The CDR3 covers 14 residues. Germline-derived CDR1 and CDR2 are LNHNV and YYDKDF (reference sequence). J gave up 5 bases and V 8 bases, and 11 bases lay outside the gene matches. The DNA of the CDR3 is TGTGCCACCTCGGGACAGCTACAGGATTATGGCTACACCTTC. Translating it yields CATSGQLQDYGYTF.

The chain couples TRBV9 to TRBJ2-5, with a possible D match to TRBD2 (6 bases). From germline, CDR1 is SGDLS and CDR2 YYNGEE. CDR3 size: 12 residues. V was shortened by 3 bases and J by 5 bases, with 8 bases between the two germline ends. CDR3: CASSGLAETQYF. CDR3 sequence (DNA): TGTGCCAGCAGCGGTCTAGCGGAGACCCAGTACTTC.

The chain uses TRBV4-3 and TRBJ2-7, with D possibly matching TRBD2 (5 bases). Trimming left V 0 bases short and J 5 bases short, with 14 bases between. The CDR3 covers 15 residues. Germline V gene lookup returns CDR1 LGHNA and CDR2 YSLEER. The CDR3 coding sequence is TGCGCCAGCAGCCAAGATCGTCGGGGTGACAACGAGCAGTACTTC. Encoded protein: CASSQDRRGDNEQYF.

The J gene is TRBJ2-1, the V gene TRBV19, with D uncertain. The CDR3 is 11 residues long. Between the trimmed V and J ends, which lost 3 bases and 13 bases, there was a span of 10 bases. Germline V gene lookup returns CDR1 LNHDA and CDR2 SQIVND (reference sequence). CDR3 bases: TGTGCCAGTAGTATCATGAACTTTCAGTTCTTC. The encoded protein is CASSIMNFQFF.

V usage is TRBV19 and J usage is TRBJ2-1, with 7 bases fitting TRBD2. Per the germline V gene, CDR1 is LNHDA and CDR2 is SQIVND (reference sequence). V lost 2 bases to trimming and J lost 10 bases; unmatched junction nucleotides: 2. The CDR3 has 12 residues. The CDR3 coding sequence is TGTGCCAGTAGTATACGCGGGGGAGAGCAGTTCTTC. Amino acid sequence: CASSIRGGEQFF. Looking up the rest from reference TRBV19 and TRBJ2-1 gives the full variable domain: DGGITQSPKYLFRKEGQNVTLSCEQNLNHDAMYWYRQDPGQGLRLIYYSQIVNDFQKGDIAEGYSVSREKKESFPLTVTSAQKNPTAFYLCASSIRGGEQFFGPGTRLTVL.

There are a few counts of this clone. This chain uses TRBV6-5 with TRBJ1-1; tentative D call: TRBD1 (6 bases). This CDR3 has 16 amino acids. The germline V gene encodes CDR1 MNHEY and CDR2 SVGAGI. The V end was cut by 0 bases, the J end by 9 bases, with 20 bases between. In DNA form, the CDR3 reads TGTGCCAGCAGTTACTCGTTATCAGGGGCCAAGATACAAGCTTTCTTT. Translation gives CASSYSLSGAKIQAFF.

The CDR3 region is CAWGKSRAHEKLFF. In nucleotides, the CDR3 is TGTGCCTGGGGTAAATCCAGGGCTCATGAAAAACTGTTTTTT. The J gene is TRBJ1-4, the V gene TRBV30; a possible D gene is TRBD1 (5 bases). Germline assignment: CDR1 GTSNPN and CDR2 SVGIG (reference sequence). V was clipped by 5 bases and J by 6 bases, with 16 bases between them. This CDR3 region has 14 residues.

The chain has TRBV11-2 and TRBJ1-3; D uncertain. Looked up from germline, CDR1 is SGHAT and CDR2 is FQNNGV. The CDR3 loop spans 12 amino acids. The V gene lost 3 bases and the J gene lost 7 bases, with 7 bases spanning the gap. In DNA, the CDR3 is TGTGCCAGCAGCTTTAGTTACAACACCATATATTTT. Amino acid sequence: CASSFSYNTIYF.

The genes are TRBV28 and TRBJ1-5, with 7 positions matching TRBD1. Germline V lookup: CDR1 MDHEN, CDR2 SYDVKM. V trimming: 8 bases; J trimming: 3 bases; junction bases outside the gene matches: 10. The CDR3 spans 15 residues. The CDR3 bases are TGTGCCAGCCGACCCGACAGGGAAATCAATCAGCCCCAGCATTTT. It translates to CASRPDREINQPQHF.

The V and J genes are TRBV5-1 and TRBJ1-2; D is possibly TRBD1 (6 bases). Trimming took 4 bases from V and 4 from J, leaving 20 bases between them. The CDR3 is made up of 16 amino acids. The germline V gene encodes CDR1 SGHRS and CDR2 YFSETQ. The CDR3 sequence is CASSPQTGGTIYGYTF. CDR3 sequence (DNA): TGCGCCAGCAGCCCACAGACAGGCGGAACCATCTATGGCTACACCTTC.

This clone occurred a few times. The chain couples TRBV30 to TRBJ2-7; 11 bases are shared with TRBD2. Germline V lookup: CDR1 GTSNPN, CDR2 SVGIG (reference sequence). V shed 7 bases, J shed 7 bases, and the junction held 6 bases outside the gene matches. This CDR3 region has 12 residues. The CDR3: CALAGGPGEQYF. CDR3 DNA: TGTGCCTTAGCGGGAGGGCCGGGAGAGCAGTACTTC.

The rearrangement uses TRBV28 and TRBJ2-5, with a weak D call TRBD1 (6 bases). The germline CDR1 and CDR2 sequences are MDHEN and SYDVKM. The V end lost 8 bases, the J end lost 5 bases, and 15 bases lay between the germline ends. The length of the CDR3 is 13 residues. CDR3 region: CASDHRQGETQYF. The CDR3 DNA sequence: TGTGCCAGCGACCATCGGCAGGGGGAGACCCAGTACTTC.